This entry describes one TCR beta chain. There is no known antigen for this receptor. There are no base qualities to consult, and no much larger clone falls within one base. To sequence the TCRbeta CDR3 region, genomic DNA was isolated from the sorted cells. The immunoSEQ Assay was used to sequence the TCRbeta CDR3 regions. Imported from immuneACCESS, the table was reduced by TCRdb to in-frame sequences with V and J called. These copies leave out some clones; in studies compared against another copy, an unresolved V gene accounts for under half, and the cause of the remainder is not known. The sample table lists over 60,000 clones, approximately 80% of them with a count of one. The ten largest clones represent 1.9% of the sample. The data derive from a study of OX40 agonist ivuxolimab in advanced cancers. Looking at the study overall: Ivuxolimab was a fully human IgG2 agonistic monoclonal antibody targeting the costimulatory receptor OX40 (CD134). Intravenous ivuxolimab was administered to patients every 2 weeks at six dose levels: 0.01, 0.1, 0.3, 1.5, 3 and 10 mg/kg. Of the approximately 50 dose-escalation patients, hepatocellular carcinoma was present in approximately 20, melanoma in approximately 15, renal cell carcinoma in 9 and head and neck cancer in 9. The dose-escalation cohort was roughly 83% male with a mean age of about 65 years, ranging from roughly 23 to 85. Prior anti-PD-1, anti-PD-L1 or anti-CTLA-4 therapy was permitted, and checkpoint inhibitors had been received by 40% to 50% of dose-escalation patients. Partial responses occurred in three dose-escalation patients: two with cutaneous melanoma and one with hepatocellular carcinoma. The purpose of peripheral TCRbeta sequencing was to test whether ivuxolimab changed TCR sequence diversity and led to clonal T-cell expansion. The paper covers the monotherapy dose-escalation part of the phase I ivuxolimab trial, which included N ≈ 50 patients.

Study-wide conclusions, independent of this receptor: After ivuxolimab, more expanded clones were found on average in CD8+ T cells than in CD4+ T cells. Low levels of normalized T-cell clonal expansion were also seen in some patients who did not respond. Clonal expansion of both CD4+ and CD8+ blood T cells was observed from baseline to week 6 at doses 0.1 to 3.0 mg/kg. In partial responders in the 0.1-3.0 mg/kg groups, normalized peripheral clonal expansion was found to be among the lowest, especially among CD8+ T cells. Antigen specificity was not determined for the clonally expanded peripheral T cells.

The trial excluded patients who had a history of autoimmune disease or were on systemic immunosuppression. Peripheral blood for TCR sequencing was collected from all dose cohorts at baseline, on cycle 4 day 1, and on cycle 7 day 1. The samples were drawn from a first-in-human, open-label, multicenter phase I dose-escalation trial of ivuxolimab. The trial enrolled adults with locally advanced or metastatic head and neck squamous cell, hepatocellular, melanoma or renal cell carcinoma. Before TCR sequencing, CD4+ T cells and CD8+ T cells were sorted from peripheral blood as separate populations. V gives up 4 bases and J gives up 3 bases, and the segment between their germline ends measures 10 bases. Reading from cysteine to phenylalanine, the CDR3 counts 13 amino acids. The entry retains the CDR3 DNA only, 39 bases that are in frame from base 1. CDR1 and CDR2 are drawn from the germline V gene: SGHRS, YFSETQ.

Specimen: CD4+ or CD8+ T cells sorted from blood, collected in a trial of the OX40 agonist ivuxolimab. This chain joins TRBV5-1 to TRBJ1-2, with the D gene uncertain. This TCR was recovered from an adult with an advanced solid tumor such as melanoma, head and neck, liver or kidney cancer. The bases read TGCGCCAGCAGCCCCGACGGAGACTATGGCTACACCTTC. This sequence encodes CASSPDGDYGYTF.